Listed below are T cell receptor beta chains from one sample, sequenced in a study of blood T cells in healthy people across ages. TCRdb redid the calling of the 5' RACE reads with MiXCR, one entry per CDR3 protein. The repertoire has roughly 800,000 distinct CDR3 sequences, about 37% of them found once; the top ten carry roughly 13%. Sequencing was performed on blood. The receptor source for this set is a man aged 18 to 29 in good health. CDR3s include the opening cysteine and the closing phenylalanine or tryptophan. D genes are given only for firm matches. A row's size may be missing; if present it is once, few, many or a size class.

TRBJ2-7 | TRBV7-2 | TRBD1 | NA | TGTGCCAGCAGCGAAGACAGGGTAACGCAGTACTTC | CASSEDRVTQYF
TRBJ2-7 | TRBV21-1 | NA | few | TGTGCCAGCAAGGACAGCACCTCCTACGAGCAGTACTTC | CASKDSTSYEQYF
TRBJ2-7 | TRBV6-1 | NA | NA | TGTGCCAGCAGTGGGGGGGTCAACGAGCAGTACTTC | CASSGGVNEQYF
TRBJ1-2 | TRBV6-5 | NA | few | TGTGCCAGCAGTTACTCGAGCTTTAATAACTATGGCTACACCTTC | CASSYSSFNNYGYTF
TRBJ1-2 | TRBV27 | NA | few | TGTGCCAGCAGTCCGCCGGGACTCGGCGCCTATGGCTACACCTTC | CASSPPGLGAYGYTF
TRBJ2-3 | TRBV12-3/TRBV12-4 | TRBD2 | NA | TGTGCCAGCAGTGCGGCGGGGGGGCCCACAGATACGCAGTATTTT | CASSAAGGPTDTQYF
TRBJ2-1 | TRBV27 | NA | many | TGTGCCAGCAGTGCGGTTCCGGGTCCTCCGACCTCCTACAATGAGCAGTTCTTC | CASSAVPGPPTSYNEQFF
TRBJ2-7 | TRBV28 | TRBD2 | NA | TGTGCCAGCAGTTCGACTACAAGATCCGGGACTAGCGGGGGGGAGAACTTATACAATGAGCAGTACTTC | CASSSTTRSGTSGGENLYNEQYF
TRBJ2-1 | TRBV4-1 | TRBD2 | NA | TGCGCCAGCAGCCAATTTCGACTAGCGCCCGCCAATGAGCAGTTCTTC | CASSQFRLAPANEQFF
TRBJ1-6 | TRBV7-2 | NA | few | TGTGCCAGCAGCTTAGGGACCCCGCGGAGTTCACCCCTCCACTTT | CASSLGTPRSSPLHF
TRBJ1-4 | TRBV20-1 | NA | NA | TGCAGTGCTGAATCCCCCGGATCCGAGGGAAAACTGTTTTTT | CSAESPGSEGKLFF
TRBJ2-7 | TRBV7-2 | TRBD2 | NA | TGTGCCAGCAGCTTGACTAGCGGGGACCAAGCAGAGCAGTACTTC | CASSLTSGDQAEQYF
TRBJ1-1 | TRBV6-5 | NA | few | TGTGCCAGCAGTTCCTTTTTGACTGAAGCTTTCTTT | CASSSFLTEAFF
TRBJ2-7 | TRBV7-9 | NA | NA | TGTGCCAGCAGCTTAGAAGTATACGAGCAGTACTTC | CASSLEVYEQYF
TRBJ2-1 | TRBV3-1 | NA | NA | TGTGCCAGCAGCCATGGACTGAGGGGGCAGTTCTTC | CASSHGLRGQFF
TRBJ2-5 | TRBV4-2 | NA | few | TGTGCCAGCAGCCCCTCTCTTGGGGGCGGCCATGAGCAGTACTTC | CASSPSLGGGHEQYF
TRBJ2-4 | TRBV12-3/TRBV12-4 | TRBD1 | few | TGTGCCAGCAGCCCCGGGACAGGGGGTTCCCTAGCCAAAAACATTCAGTACTTC | CASSPGTGGSLAKNIQYF
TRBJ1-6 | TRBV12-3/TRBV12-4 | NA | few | TGTGCCAGCAGTTTAAGGGGGGAACTCTATAATTCACCCCTCCACTTT | CASSLRGELYNSPLHF
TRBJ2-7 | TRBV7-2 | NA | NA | TGTGCCAGCAGCTTAGGAGATATCTACGAGCAGTACTTC | CASSLGDIYEQYF
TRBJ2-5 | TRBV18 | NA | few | TGTGCCAGCTCAGCTATCCAAGAGACCCAGTACTTC | CASSAIQETQYF
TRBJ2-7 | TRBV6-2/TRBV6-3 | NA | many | TGTGCCAGCAGTTCGTCAGGACAGATCCTATACGAGCAGTACTTC | CASSSSGQILYEQYF
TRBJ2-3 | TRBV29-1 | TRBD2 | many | TGCAGCGCCCCGCGTGGGACTATAAACACAGATACGCAGTATTTT | CSAPRGTINTDTQYF
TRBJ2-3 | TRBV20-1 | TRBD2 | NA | TGCAGTGCTAAAACCGCGGGACTAGCGGGGGGGATGGCCCCAGATACGCAGTATTTT | CSAKTAGLAGGMAPDTQYF
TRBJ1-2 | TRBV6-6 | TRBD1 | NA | TGTGCCGGCAGTTACTCAGGACAGGGGAACTATGGCTACACCTTC | CAGSYSGQGNYGYTF
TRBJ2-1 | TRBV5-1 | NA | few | TGCGCCAGCAGCTTGGAGCAGCCAGGCTACAATGAGCAGTTCTTC | CASSLEQPGYNEQFF
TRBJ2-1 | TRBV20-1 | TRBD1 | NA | TGCAGTGTGGTTGGGACAGGGCCCTCCTACAATGAGCGGTTCTTC | CSVVGTGPSYNERFF
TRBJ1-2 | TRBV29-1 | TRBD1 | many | TGCAGCGTTGAACGGACAGGGACCCTCTATGGCTACACCTTC | CSVERTGTLYGYTF
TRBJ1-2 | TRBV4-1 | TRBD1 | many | TGCGCCAGCAGCCCCACCCGACAGGGTCGGGACTATGGCTACACCTTC | CASSPTRQGRDYGYTF
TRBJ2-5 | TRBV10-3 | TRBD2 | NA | TGTGCCATCAGTGAGCGGACTAGCGGCCAAGAGACCCAGTACTTC | CAISERTSGQETQYF
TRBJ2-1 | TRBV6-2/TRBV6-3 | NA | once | TGTGCCAGTCGGGGGACGAATAACAATGAGCAGTTCTTC | CASRGTNNNEQFF
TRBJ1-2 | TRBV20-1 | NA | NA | TGCAGTGCGACCCCCCGCGCTCGCCGCGGCTACACCTTC | CSATPRARRGYTF
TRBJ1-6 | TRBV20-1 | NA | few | TGCAGTGCTAGAATCACAGAGTCGTCCTATAATTCACCCCTCCACTTT | CSARITESSYNSPLHF
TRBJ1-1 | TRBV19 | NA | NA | TGTGCCAGTAGTACCTCCTGGGGAGAAAAAGCTTTCTTT | CASSTSWGEKAFF
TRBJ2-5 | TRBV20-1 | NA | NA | TGCAGTGCAGGGGGGGGCGGTCAAGAGACCCAGTACTTC | CSAGGGGQETQYF
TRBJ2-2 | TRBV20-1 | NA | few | TGCAGTGCTAGAGTGGCCGGGACATTGGCCGGGGAGCTGTTTTTT | CSARVAGTLAGELFF
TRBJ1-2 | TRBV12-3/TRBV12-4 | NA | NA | TGTGCCAGCAGTTCCGAGGCGGGCTTCGATGGCTACACCTTC | CASSSEAGFDGYTF
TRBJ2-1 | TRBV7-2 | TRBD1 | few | TGTGCCAGCAGCTTTAAAACAGGGGCCAACAATGAGCAGTTCTTC | CASSFKTGANNEQFF
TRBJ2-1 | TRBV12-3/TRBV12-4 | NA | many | TGTGCCAGCAGTTTAGGTTCCCTAGCTCCCACCTACAATGAGCAGTTCTTC | CASSLGSLAPTYNEQFF
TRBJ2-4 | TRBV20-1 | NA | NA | TGCAGTGCTATCGGTGACATAGCCAAAAACATTCAGTACTTC | CSAIGDIAKNIQYF
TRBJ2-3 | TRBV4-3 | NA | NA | TGCGCCAGCAGCCCGGCGGAGGGGGGCACAGATACGCAGTATTTT | CASSPAEGGTDTQYF
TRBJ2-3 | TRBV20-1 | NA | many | TGCAGTGTCGGACGGGACGTCGCACCTGCAGATACGCAGTATTTT | CSVGRDVAPADTQYF
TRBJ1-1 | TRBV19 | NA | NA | TGTGCCAGTAGTCCCCGTTTCACTGAAGCTTTCTTT | CASSPRFTEAFF
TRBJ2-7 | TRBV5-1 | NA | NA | TGCGCCAGCAGCTTGGATCCTTTTCAAGCTAACTACGAGCAGTACTTC | CASSLDPFQANYEQYF
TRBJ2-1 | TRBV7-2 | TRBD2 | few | TGTGCCAGCGGACGACTAGCGGGGGGGGGCAATGAGCAGTTCTTC | CASGRLAGGGNEQFF
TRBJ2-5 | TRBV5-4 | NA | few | TGTGCCAGCAGCCCTACAGGGACGGAGACCCAGTACTTC | CASSPTGTETQYF
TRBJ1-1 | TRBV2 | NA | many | TGTGCCAGCAGTGGCATACAGAACACTGAAGCTTTCTTT | CASSGIQNTEAFF
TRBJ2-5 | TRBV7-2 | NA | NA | TGTGCCAGCAGCTTAGGGGTCGGCCAGACCCAGTACTTC | CASSLGVGQTQYF
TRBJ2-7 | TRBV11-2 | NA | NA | TGTGCCAGCAGCGCAGCAGGGGAGGCCTACGAGCAGTACTTC | CASSAAGEAYEQYF
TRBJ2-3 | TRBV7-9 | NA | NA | TGTGCCAGCAGCCCAGATGAGAGGACGCTTCTCGCAGATACGCAGTATTTT | CASSPDERTLLADTQYF
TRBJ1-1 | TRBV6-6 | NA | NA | TGTGCCAGCAGTTACTCCCTTGGGAGGGCGGGTACTGAAGCTTTCTTT | CASSYSLGRAGTEAFF
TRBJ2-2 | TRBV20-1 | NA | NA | TGCAGTGCTAGAAGGCCGAACACCGGGGAGCTGTTTTTT | CSARRPNTGELFF
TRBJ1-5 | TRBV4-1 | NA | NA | TGCGCCAGCAGCCCCGGGGGTCGGCATCAGCCCCAGCATTTT | CASSPGGRHQPQHF
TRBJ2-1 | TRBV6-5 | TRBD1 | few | TGTGCCAGCAGCCTCGCCCCGGGACAGGGGATGTGGTTCTTC | CASSLAPGQGMWFF